This TCR beta chain was obtained from a study of blood T cell repertoires in COVID-19. Turning to the study itself: Samples representing acute and convalescent COVID-19 were sourced from the United States, Italy and Spain. PBMCs, B-cell-depleted T cells, or T cells were the source of the cDNA or gDNA that made up the material.

The CDR3 spans 15 residues. J lost 4 bases, V lost 7 bases, and 10 bases had no gene match. The V gene's germline CDR1 is MNHEY and CDR2 SVGAGI. Generated by immunoSEQ multiplex PCR, the TCRdb table keeps only in-frame clones and is missing some. Among 320,000 or so clones, about nine tenths were seen once, and the ten largest hold 4.5% to 6.5%. Participants were aged about 18 to 100 years from more than 20 US areas. V usage is TRBV6-5 and J usage is TRBJ2-7; TRBD2 agrees at 10 bases. The sample consisted of PBMCs or T cells enriched from blood (not recorded which). The receptor was derived from a man between 60 and 75 years old who had recovered from COVID-19. CDR3 nucleotide sequence: TGTGCCAGCACCCCAGCGGGAGGGCCTGAGTACGAGCAGTACTTC. Encoded protein: CASTPAGGPEYEQYF.